These 11 T cell receptor beta chains came from one sample sequenced in a study of cytomegalovirus exposure and HLA in healthy donors. Primers: 60 Vbeta forward and 13 Jbeta reverse. Method: immunoSEQ multiplex PCR; TCRdb's copy keeps in-frame clones and lacks some. The repertoire includes about 170,000 clones, over 65% of them detected once, and 1.4% sits in the top ten. Sequenced material: PBMCs. Receptors were obtained from a woman in her twenties or thirties in good health and CMV-seropositive.

V and J are TRBV10-2 and TRBJ1-5; no definite D call. The CDR3 spans 13 residues. Germline V CDR1 and CDR2: WSHSY, SAAADI. V lost 3 bases, J lost 4 bases, and 7 bases lay in between. CDR3 amino acids: CASSDGENQPQHF. In DNA form, the CDR3 reads TGCGCCAGCAGTGACGGAGAGAATCAGCCCCAGCATTTT.

This clone was seen only once. V and J are TRBV2 and TRBJ2-1; 8 bases map to TRBD2. With 5 bases clipped from V and 8 bases from J, the junction kept 11 bases outside the gene matches. This CDR3 is 15 amino acids long. The germline CDR1 and CDR2 sequences are SNHLY and FYNNEI. The CDR3 spells CASSKRLAMDDEQFF. CDR3 DNA sequence: TGTGCCAGCAGTAAAAGACTAGCGATGGACGATGAGCAGTTCTTC.

This clone was observed a handful of times. The V gene is TRBV2, the J gene TRBJ2-1; 8 nucleotides match TRBD2. V gave up 6 bases and J gave up 8 bases; unmatched junction bases: 12. Germline lookup yields CDR1 SNHLY and CDR2 FYNNEI. This CDR3 spans 15 amino acids. The CDR3 spells CASRSTSGWADEQFF. The CDR3 DNA sequence: TGTGCCAGCAGGTCTACTAGCGGATGGGCGGATGAGCAGTTCTTC.

This chain uses TRBV5-6 with TRBJ2-1; the D is unclear. The CDR3 sequence is 14 residues long. The V end was cut by 4 bases, the J end by 2 bases, with 10 bases between. Germline V CDR1 and CDR2: SGHDT, YYEEEE. For the CDR3, the DNA is TGTGCCAGCAGCCAACGACTCGCCTACAATGAGCAGTTCTTC. Its translation is CASSQRLAYNEQFF. Together with reference TRBV5-6 and TRBJ2-1, the CDR3 gives the full variable domain: DAGVTQSPTHLIKTRGQQVTLRCSPKSGHDTVSWYQQALGQGPQFIFQYYEEEERQRGNFPDRFSGHQFPNYSSELNVNALLLGDSALYLCASSQRLAYNEQFFGPGTRLTVL.

V gene TRBV6-5 combines with J gene TRBJ2-7; D is perhaps TRBD2 (6 bases). CDR3 length equals 14 residues. Trimming left V 3 bases short and J 7 bases short, with 16 bases between. CDR1 MNHEY and CDR2 SVGAGI come from the germline V gene. The DNA of the CDR3 is TGTGCCAGCAGTTATAGGGCGACGGGAGTTGAGCAGTACTTC. Translated, it gives CASSYRATGVEQYF.

V is TRBV6-4 and J is TRBJ2-2, with D maybe TRBD1 (5 bases). The V gene's germline CDR1 is MRHNA and CDR2 SNTAGT. The CDR3 is made up of 14 amino acids. The germline V and J ends were trimmed by 7 bases and 6 bases, with 15 bases remaining between them. CDR3: CASTPQVGAGELFF. The CDR3 nucleotides read TGTGCCAGCACCCCACAGGTTGGGGCCGGGGAGCTGTTTTTT.

This chain uses TRBV5-6 with TRBJ1-2; weak D call: TRBD1 (5 bases). The germline CDR1 and CDR2 sequences are SGHDT and YYEEEE. V lost 8 bases, J lost 0 bases, and 20 bases lay in between. The CDR3 is 16 amino acids. CDR3 DNA: TGTGCCAGAGCTCGGGGGGACCGACTTGCTAACTATGGCTACACCTTC. Its protein is CARARGDRLANYGYTF.

The V gene is TRBV30, the J gene TRBJ1-2; D gene unclear. Germline values: CDR1 GTSNPN, CDR2 SVGIG (reference sequence). V dropped 2 bases and J dropped 8 bases, with 21 bases sitting between them. This CDR3 has 15 residues. CDR3 protein: CAWSHGVARPRGYTF. CDR3 in DNA: TGTGCCTGGAGTCACGGGGTGGCAAGACCGCGCGGCTACACCTTC. Full variable domain (remainder filled in from reference TRBV30 and TRBJ1-2): SQTIHQWPATLVQPVGSPLSLECTVEGTSNPNLYWYRQAAGRGLQLLFYSVGIGQISSEVPQNLSASRPQDRQFILSSKKLLLSDSGFYLCAWSHGVARPRGYTFGSGTRLTVV.

V gene TRBV6-1 combines with J gene TRBJ1-4; 7 bases fit TRBD1. Germline-derived CDR1 and CDR2 are MNHNS and SASEGT. CDR3 length: 14 residues. The J segment lost 3 bases and the V segment lost 8 bases, leaving 6 bases of the junction unmatched. The CDR3 spells CASGSGTANEKLFF. CDR3 sequence (DNA): TGTGCCAGCGGATCCGGGACAGCTAATGAAAAACTGTTTTTT.

CDR3 in DNA: TGCGCCAGCAGCCAACAATACCGGGACAGGGGTTATGGCTACACCTTC. Encoded protein: CASSQQYRDRGYGYTF. The chain has TRBV4-3 and TRBJ1-2; 10 bases are shared with TRBD1. The germline CDR1 and CDR2 sequences are LGHNA and YSLEER. There are 16 residues in the CDR3. V trimming: 2 bases; J trimming: 5 bases; junction bases outside the gene matches: 8.

This clone was recorded only once. The chain uses TRBV11-2 and TRBJ2-7, with D perhaps matching TRBD2 (5 bases). The CDR3 sequence is 15 residues long. From germline, CDR1 is SGHAT and CDR2 FQNNGV. Trimming pared 0 bases from V and 0 bases from J, leaving 9 bases between. The CDR3 DNA reads as TGTGCCAGCAGCTTAGATCGGGGTAGCTCCTACGAGCAGTACTTC. It encodes CASSLDRGSSYEQYF. The whole variable domain, filled in from reference TRBV11-2 and TRBJ2-7, reads EAGVAQSPRYKIIEKRQSVAFWCNPISGHATLYWYQQILGQGPKLLIQFQNNGVVDDSQLPKDRFSAERLKGVDSTLKIQPAKLEDSAVYLCASSLDRGSSYEQYFGPGTRLTVT.